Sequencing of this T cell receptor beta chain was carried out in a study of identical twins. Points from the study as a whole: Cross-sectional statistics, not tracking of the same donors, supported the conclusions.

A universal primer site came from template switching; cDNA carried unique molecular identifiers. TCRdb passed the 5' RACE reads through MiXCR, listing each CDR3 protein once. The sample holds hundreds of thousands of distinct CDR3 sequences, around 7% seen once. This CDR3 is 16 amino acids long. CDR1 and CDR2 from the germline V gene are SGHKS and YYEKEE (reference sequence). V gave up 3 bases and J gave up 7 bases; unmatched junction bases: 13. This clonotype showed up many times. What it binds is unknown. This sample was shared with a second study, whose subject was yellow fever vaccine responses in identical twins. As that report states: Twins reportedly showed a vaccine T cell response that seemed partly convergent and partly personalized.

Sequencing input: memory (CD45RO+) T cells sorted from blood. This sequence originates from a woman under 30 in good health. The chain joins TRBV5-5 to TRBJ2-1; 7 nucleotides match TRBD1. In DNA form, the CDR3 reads TGTGCCAGCAGCTACAAGGGGGCGGTGGGTCAGAATGAGCAGTTCTTC. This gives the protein CASSYKGAVGQNEQFF.